These 10 T cell receptor beta chains came from one sample sequenced in a study of blood T cell repertoires in COVID-19. Produced via immunoSEQ multiplex PCR; TCRdb's table is partial and in-frame only. The repertoire holds about 190,000 clones, with 75% to 90% as singletons. The sample consisted of peripheral blood. All receptors come from a man aged 35 to 55 with acute or convalescent COVID-19.

The chain joins TRBV2 to TRBJ2-1, with 13 bases fitting TRBD2. The V segment lost 5 bases and the J segment 7 bases; nucleotides outside the gene matches: 5. This CDR3 comprises 15 residues. CDR1 and CDR2 from the germline V gene are SNHLY and FYNNEI. The CDR3 spells CASSQTSGGSNEQFF. CDR3 DNA sequence: TGTGCCAGCAGTCAGACTAGCGGGGGGTCGAATGAGCAGTTCTTC. Variable domain in full (rest from reference TRBV2 and TRBJ2-1): EPEVTQTPSHQVTQMGQEVILRCVPISNHLYFYWYRQILGQKVEFLVSFYNNEISEKSEIFDDQFSVERPDGSNFTLKIRSTKLEDSAMYFCASSQTSGGSNEQFFGPGTRLTVL.

The rearrangement joins TRBV7-2 to TRBJ1-2; a weak D match, TRBD1 (5 bases). This CDR3 has 13 residues. CDR1 is SGHTA and CDR2 is FQGNSA in the germline V gene. Trimming took 4 bases from V and 2 from J, leaving 8 bases between them. The CDR3: CASSYDSNYGYTF. The CDR3 nucleotides read TGTGCCAGCAGCTACGACAGCAACTATGGCTACACCTTC.

The chain links TRBV6-1 to TRBJ1-2, with a tentative D call TRBD1 (6 bases). This CDR3 has 13 amino acids. V lost 3 bases to trimming and J lost 4 bases, with 9 bases between them. Germline assignment: CDR1 MNHNS and CDR2 SASEGT. CDR3 nucleotides: TGTGCCAGCAGTGACGGGGGGGCCTATGGCTACACCTTC. It is translated as CASSDGGAYGYTF.

This rearrangement joins TRBV6-6 to TRBJ2-3; no clear D. This CDR3 is built from 14 residues. Germline lookup yields CDR1 MNHNY and CDR2 SVGAGI (reference sequence). The germline V and J ends were trimmed by 3 bases and 2 bases, with 9 bases remaining between them. The CDR3 reads CASSYVAATDTQYF. CDR3 bases: TGTGCCAGCAGTTATGTGGCGGCCACAGATACGCAGTATTTT.

The J gene is TRBJ1-2, the V gene TRBV5-1, with D perhaps matching TRBD1 (6 bases). Germline V gene lookup returns CDR1 SGHRS and CDR2 YFSETQ. The CDR3 has 14 amino acids. The germline V and J ends were trimmed by 3 bases and 6 bases, with 15 bases remaining between them. CDR3 in amino acids: CASSYMAGEDGYTF. In nucleotides, the CDR3 is TGCGCCAGCAGCTACATGGCAGGGGAAGATGGCTACACCTTC. The whole variable domain, remainder taken from reference TRBV5-1 and TRBJ1-2, is KAGVTQTPRYLIKTRGQQVTLSCSPISGHRSVSWYQQTPGQGLQFLFEYFSETQRNKGNFPGRFSGRQFSNSRSEMNVSTLELGDSALYLCASSYMAGEDGYTFGSGTRLTVV.

The chain is built from TRBV5-4 and TRBJ1-4; maybe TRBD1 (5 bases). Germline values: CDR1 SGHNT, CDR2 YYREEE (reference sequence). Trimming took 0 bases from V and 8 from J, leaving 11 bases between them. This CDR3 is built from 14 residues. CDR3 sequence reads: CASSLGQGQEKLFF. In DNA, the CDR3 is TGTGCCAGCAGCTTGGGGCAGGGCCAGGAAAAACTGTTTTTT.

The gene calls are TRBV5-1 and TRBJ2-7; D might be TRBD2 (6 bases). From germline, CDR1 is SGHRS and CDR2 YFSETQ. The CDR3 totals 13 residues. Between the trimmed V and J ends, which lost 2 bases and 2 bases, there was a span of 8 bases. The DNA for the CDR3 is TGCGCCAGCAGCTTAAGCGGGCCCTACGAGCAGTACTTC. Amino acids: CASSLSGPYEQYF.

The chain joins TRBV2 to TRBJ1-2, with TRBD1 matching over 7 bases. CDR1 and CDR2 (germline): SNHLY, FYNNEI. The CDR3 consists of 13 residues. V lost 5 bases and J lost 6; bases outside the gene matches: 6. The chain's CDR3 is CASSMTGSDGYTF. The CDR3 DNA is TGTGCCAGCAGTATGACAGGGTCGGATGGCTACACCTTC.

The CDR3 sequence is CASTPLANGANVLTF. Here the CDR3 DNA reads TGCGCCAGCACCCCTCTAGCGAATGGGGCCAACGTCCTGACTTTC. This chain joins TRBV4-1 and TRBJ2-6; maybe TRBD2 (6 bases). The CDR3 loop spans 15 amino acids. Germline V gives CDR1 MGHRA, CDR2 YSYEKL. V was pared by 7 bases and J by 3 bases, with 13 bases between.

The chain joins TRBV27 to TRBJ1-6, with D possibly matching TRBD1 (6 bases). The ends were cut back, 8 bases at V and 3 bases at J, with 8 bases in the middle. The CDR3 sequence is 13 residues long. CDR1 MNHEY and CDR2 SMNVEV come from the germline V gene (reference sequence). CDR3 DNA: TGTGCCAGCCGAGGGGGCTATAATTCACCCCTCCACTTT. Its protein is CASRGGYNSPLHF.